Sequencing of this T cell receptor beta chain was carried out in a study of spatial heterogeneity in lung cancer. Study as a whole: Sequence detection consistently recorded a greater number of beta-chain than alpha-chain sequences.

Individual TCR cDNA molecules each bore their own unique molecular identifier. TCRdb reanalysed the 5' RACE reads using MiXCR and keeps one entry per CDR3 protein. The data show 95,000 to 130,000 distinct CDR3 sequences, more than 10% seen once. The time point was: blood at routine non-recurrence follow-up after resection. No cells were sorted before sequencing. The whole RNA sequenced was extracted from tumor, nontumor lung or frozen PBMC. The V and J ends lost 8 bases and 0 bases, in that order; junction bases with no gene match: 12. Germline V gene sequence: CDR1 SNHLY, CDR2 FYNNEI. The CDR3 is made up of 17 amino acids.

The material sequenced was PBMCs, taken at follow-up. The receptor was isolated from a male donor with early-stage non-small cell lung cancer. This chain uses TRBV2 with TRBJ1-4, with 7 bases fitting TRBD1. The CDR3 here is CASLTGDLAATNEKLFF. The DNA for the CDR3 is TGTGCCAGCCTAACAGGGGACCTGGCCGCAACTAATGAAAAACTGTTTTTT.